This T cell receptor beta chain stems from a study of blood T cell repertoires in COVID-19. In the study overall: Samples of COVID-19 (acute and convalescent) were obtained from the United States, Italy and Spain. T cells, B-cell-depleted T cells, or PBMCs provided the cDNA or gDNA that served as material.

Original analysis: Estimates of nucleated cell counts were drawn from the amplification of reference gene primers. Generated by immunoSEQ multiplex PCR, the TCRdb table keeps only in-frame clones and is missing some. That table gives V, J and clone size, and the DNA gave D and trimming. The sample lists 200,000 to 250,000 clones; about 87% were seen once. This TCR derives from a woman in her 30s with COVID-19, enrolled during active disease. The sequenced sample was peripheral blood.

CDR3 DNA sequence: TGTGCCAGCAGCGCCACCGAGCGGCGCTACAATGAGCAGTTCTTC. It specifies CASSATERRYNEQFF. The chain carries TRBV11-2 and TRBJ2-1, with a possible D match to TRBD2 (5 bases). Trimming removed 5 bases from V and 3 bases from J, with 14 bases in between. Germline loops: CDR1 SGHAT, CDR2 FQNNGV. The CDR3 is made up of 15 amino acids.